This TCR beta chain was recorded in a study of blood T cell repertoires in COVID-19 (dated by TCRdb to 2018 to 2021). Study-level background: Collaborator samples came from the United States, Italy and Spain and covered acute and convalescent phases of COVID-19. The prospective study material was composed of cDNA or gDNA derived from T cells, B-cell-depleted T cells, or PBMCs. Subjects who had been exposed to COVID-19, were actively infected with it, or had recovered from it provided the deeply sampled blood TCRbeta repertoires that made up the dataset. The repertoires were released in a freely available public database meant as a resource for research on the immune response to SARS-CoV-2. The samples were drawn from two sources: the first 160 participants of the ongoing ImmuneRACE study, and 1,200 or so subjects contributed by 6 global collaborators. The sample metadata nearly always contained a de-identified subject ID, COVID-19 status, age in years and sex. Where HLA class I and class II types were available, the types were taken from metadata supplied by the sample provider, not from assay-based typing.

The immunoSEQ Assay, a bias-controlled multiplex PCR, was used to amplify TCRbeta CDR3 regions from genomic DNA. In the paper's pipeline: The number of nucleated cells in each sample was estimated by amplification of reference gene primers within the assay. Sequence reads were collapsed and filtered to measure the absolute abundance of every unique TCRbeta CDR3 rearrangement. For each sample, productive Simpson clonality was calculated by taking the square root of Simpson's diversity index across productive rearrangements. Entries here come from immuneACCESS through TCRdb and include only in-frame sequences with V and J called. Some clones fail to appear in such tables; in the studies checked, an unresolved V gene covers under half of the shortfall, and the cause of the remainder is unknown. V and J calls and clone size are those listed in that table; D and trimming were worked out from the DNA. The sample contains around 310,000 clones, around 89% of them found a single time. 9.5% of the sample belongs to the ten largest clones.

The study at large found these results: The quantity of clinical and demographic metadata differed by source and by participant and was supplied without curation.

This clone was counted once. Its antigen remains unidentified. Per-nucleotide qualities are absent, and no much larger clonotype sits a single base away. Participants in the prospective study were enrolled through a virtual design, were aged roughly 18 to 90 years, and lived in roughly 24 United States geographic areas. In the prospective study, participants were assigned to cohorts based on the clinical history participants reported in a screening survey and a study questionnaire. Recovered participants in ImmuneRACE Cohort 3 were defined by two consecutive negative NP/OP PCR tests, clearance by a healthcare professional, or resolution of symptoms. Mobile phlebotomists in the prospective study collected whole blood, serum and a nasopharyngeal or oropharyngeal swab from every participant. Over a 2-month period, participants in the prospective study had the option of providing additional blood draws and questionnaires. Blood samples from the prospective study were shipped frozen or at room temperature prior to DNA extraction.

Between the V and J ends, shortened by 6 bases and 4 bases respectively, the junction contains 19 bases. The CDR3 measures 15 amino acids from cysteine to phenylalanine. Only the CDR3 region is kept as DNA, spanning 45 bases read in frame from base 1. CDR1 and CDR2, looked up from the germline V gene (reference sequence), are LNHDA and SQIVND. Source material: PBMCs or T cells enriched from blood (not recorded which). This sequence uses TRBV19 and TRBJ2-7; a tentative D match to TRBD1 spans 6 bases. This receptor was taken from a woman between 35 and 50 years old who had recovered from COVID-19. The CDR3 region: CASSEIPGQGYEQYF. The bases are TGTGCCAGTAGCGAGATACCGGGACAAGGGTACGAGCAGTACTTC. With the rest looked up from the reference TRBV19 and TRBJ2-7 genes rather than sequenced, the full variable domain is DGGITQSPKYLFRKEGQNVTLSCEQNLNHDAMYWYRQDPGQGLRLIYYSQIVNDFQKGDIAEGYSVSREKKESFPLTVTSAQKNPTAFYLCASSEIPGQGYEQYFGPGTRLTVT.